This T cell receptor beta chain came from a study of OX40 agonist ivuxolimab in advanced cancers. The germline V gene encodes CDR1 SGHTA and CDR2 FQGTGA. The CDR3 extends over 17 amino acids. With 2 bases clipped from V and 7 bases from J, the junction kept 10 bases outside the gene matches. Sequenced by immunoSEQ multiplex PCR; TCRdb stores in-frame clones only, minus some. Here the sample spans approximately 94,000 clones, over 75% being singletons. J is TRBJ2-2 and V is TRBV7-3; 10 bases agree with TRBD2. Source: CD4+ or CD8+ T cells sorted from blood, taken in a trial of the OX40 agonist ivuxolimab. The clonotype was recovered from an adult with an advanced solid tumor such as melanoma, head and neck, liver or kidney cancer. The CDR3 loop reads CASSLFPAGGVIGELFF. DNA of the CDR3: TGTGCCAGCAGCTTATTTCCAGCGGGAGGGGTTATCGGGGAGCTGTTTTTT.